Presented here are 8 T cell receptor beta chains from one specimen sequenced in a study of immune characterization of retroperitoneal liposarcoma. TCRdb passed the PCR reads through MiXCR, listing each CDR3 protein once. The data hold 10,000 or so distinct CDR3 sequences, with 25% to 30% observed a single time. The sample taken for sequencing was tumor tissue. Receptors originate from a male donor with retroperitoneal liposarcoma.

In the case of this clonotype: One end of the junction is discordant with germline, which a read error may explain. This chain connects TRBV5-3 to TRBJ2-7; D gene ambiguous. TRBV5-3 carries the ORF label, with uncertain function. The length of the CDR3 is 14 residues. CDR3: CASSLEHSSSEQYF. In DNA form, the CDR3 reads TGTGCCAGCAGCTTGGAGCATTCCTCCAGCGAGCAGTACTTC.

Concerning this clonotype itself: The junction departs from the called germline gene at one end, perhaps through a read error. The gene calls are TRBV7-7 and TRBJ2-1; 14 positions match TRBD2. From germline, CDR1 is SSHAT and CDR2 FNYEAQ (reference sequence). There are 15 residues in the CDR3. The CDR3 region has the DNA TGTGCTAGCAGCTGGGGGACTAGCGGGAGCGGTGAGCAGTTCTTC. Amino acids: CASSWGTSGSGEQFF.

In this sample, this clonotype turned up a few times. The chain couples TRBV7-2 to TRBJ2-3; 9 nucleotides agree with TRBD2. CDR1 is SGHTA and CDR2 is FQGNSA in the germline V gene. This CDR3 is built from 18 residues. With V trimmed by 4 bases and J by 3 bases, 14 bases remained unmatched. This CDR3 reads CASSSIIAGDARTDTQYF. The DNA for the CDR3 is TGTGCCAGCAGCTCTATAATAGCGGGAGACGCCAGGACAGATACGCAGTATTTT. The full variable domain, its missing parts supplied by reference TRBV7-2 and TRBJ2-3, is GAGVSQSPSNKVTEKGKDVELRCDPISGHTALYWYRQSLGQGLEFLIYFQGNSAPDKSGLPSDRFSAERTGGSVSTLTIQRTQQEDSAVYLCASSSIIAGDARTDTQYFGPGTRLTVL.

The chain combines TRBV12-3 or TRBV12-4 with TRBJ2-1; 8 positions agree with TRBD1. The CDR3 length is 13 residues. J was trimmed by 10 bases and V by 7 bases; bases with no gene match: 9. CDR3 in DNA: TGTGCCAGCACTCACGTGGACAGGGTCGAGCAGTTCTTC. The encoded protein is CASTHVDRVEQFF.

The V and J genes are TRBV11-2 and TRBJ2-1; no clear D gene. Germline loops: CDR1 SGHAT, CDR2 FQNNGV. V was clipped by 5 bases and J by 5 bases, with 7 bases between them. This CDR3 is 12 amino acids long. The CDR3 region is CASSPRHNEQFF. DNA for the CDR3: TGTGCCAGCAGCCCCAGGCACAATGAGCAGTTCTTC.

The V call is TRBV27, the J call TRBJ2-1; 7 bases are shared with TRBD2. The J call is doubtful: the DNA matches TRBJ2-7 better. The CDR3 is 15 residues long. Germline lookup yields CDR1 MNHEY and CDR2 SMNVEV (reference sequence). CDR3 bases: TGTGCCAGCAGTTGGCAGGGAGGGTTACGAAATGAGCAGTACTTC. Encoded protein: CASSWQGGLRNEQYF.

The CDR3 DNA reads TGTGCCAGCACAAGGGTTGGGGAGGGCTCCAATGAGCAGTTCTTC. It translates to CASTRVGEGSNEQFF. This chain links TRBV6-1 with TRBJ2-1; 7 nucleotides match TRBD2. V lost 7 bases to trimming and J lost 6 bases; unmatched junction nucleotides: 12. CDR3 length: 15 amino acids. Germline CDR1 MNHNS, CDR2 SASEGT.

V gene TRBV6-1 combines with J gene TRBJ1-1, with D possibly being TRBD1 (5 bases). V lost 6 bases, J lost 4 bases, and 18 bases lay in between. The CDR3 is 15 amino acids. The germline gives CDR1 MNHNS, CDR2 SASEGT. CDR3 sequence: CASRLKNGDGTEAFF. In DNA form, the CDR3 reads TGTGCCAGCAGGCTGAAGAACGGGGACGGCACTGAAGCTTTCTTT.